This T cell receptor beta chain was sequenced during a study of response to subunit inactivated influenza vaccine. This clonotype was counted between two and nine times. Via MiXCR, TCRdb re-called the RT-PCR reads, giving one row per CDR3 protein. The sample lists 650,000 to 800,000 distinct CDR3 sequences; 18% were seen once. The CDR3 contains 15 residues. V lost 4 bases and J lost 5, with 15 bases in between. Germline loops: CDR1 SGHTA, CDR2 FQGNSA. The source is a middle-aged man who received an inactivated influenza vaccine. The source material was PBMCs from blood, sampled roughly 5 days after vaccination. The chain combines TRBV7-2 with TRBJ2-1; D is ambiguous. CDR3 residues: CASSSKGGADNEQFF. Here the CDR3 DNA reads TGTGCCAGCAGCTCGAAGGGCGGTGCCGACAATGAGCAGTTCTTC.